This entry lists 18 T cell receptor beta chains sequenced from one sample in a study of CD8 T cells in Susac syndrome. RNA amounts of roughly 0.45 to 1 ug underwent reverse transcription with random hexamers. Using its own MiXCR run on the immunoSEQ multiplex PCR reads, TCRdb lists one record per CDR3 protein. The data hold more than 200,000 distinct CDR3 sequences, with 85% to 95% observed a single time. Sequencing used CD4+ T cells from PBMCs. Receptors originate from a human donor with multiple sclerosis.

The rearrangement joins TRBV3-1 to TRBJ1-6, with a weak D call TRBD1 (5 bases). Germline V gene data show CDR1 as LGHDT and CDR2 as YNNKEL (reference sequence). There are 15 residues in the CDR3. V was pared by 4 bases and J by 8 bases, with 15 bases between. The CDR3 bases are TGTGCCAGCAGCCTTCAAGGGGCTTGGGATTCACCCCTCCACTTT. This gives the protein CASSLQGAWDSPLHF.

The chain couples TRBV30 to TRBJ2-1, with D unresolved. The V gene's germline CDR1 is GTSNPN and CDR2 SVGIG (reference sequence). There are 13 residues in the CDR3. Deletions cut 4 bases from V and 9 bases from J, with 16 bases between. Here the CDR3 reads CAWKGFYLSEQFF. CDR3 nucleotides: TGTGCCTGGAAGGGCTTTTATCTGTCTGAGCAGTTCTTC. The variable domain in full, completed from reference TRBV30 and TRBJ2-1, reads SQTIHQWPATLVQPVGSPLSLECTVEGTSNPNLYWYRQAAGRGLQLLFYSVGIGQISSEVPQNLSASRPQDRQFILSSKKLLLSDSGFYLCAWKGFYLSEQFFGPGTRLTVL.

V and J are TRBV7-2 and TRBJ2-5; no firm D call. CDR1 is SGHTA, CDR2 FQGNSA, per germline. The ends were cut back, 2 bases at V and 3 bases at J, with 13 bases in the middle. This CDR3 spans 15 amino acids. CDR3 sequence reads: CASSLPQTVKETQYF. The CDR3, as DNA: TGTGCCAGCAGCTTACCTCAGACCGTAAAAGAGACCCAGTACTTC.

This chain connects TRBV5-1 to TRBJ2-1; TRBD1 matches 7 bases. In germline, CDR1 is SGHRS, CDR2 YFSETQ. V lost 7 bases and J lost 4; bases outside the gene matches: 8. CDR3 length: 14 residues. Here the CDR3 DNA reads TGCGCCAGCTCCCGGGACAGCACATACAATGAGCAGTTCTTC. Its protein is CASSRDSTYNEQFF.

The chain is built from TRBV20-1 and TRBJ2-7, with D unresolved. V was shortened by 4 bases and J by 1 base, with 8 bases between the two germline ends. CDR1 and CDR2 (germline): DFQATT, SNEGSKA (reference sequence). The CDR3 is 12 amino acids. The CDR3 sequence is CSATPDSYEQYF. CDR3 nucleotide sequence: TGCAGTGCTACCCCGGATTCCTACGAGCAGTACTTC.

V and J are TRBV27 and TRBJ2-7; maybe TRBD1 (6 bases). Germline loops: CDR1 MNHEY, CDR2 SMNVEV (reference sequence). This CDR3 comprises 14 residues. Trimming took off 4 bases at V and 2 bases at J, with 12 bases between the two ends. The CDR3 protein is CASSSNRVPYEQYF. The CDR3 DNA follows: TGTGCCAGCAGTTCAAACAGGGTCCCCTACGAGCAGTACTTC.

This chain joins TRBV3-1 and TRBJ1-4; 7 nucleotides align to TRBD1. The CDR3 extends over 15 amino acids. Trimming removed 4 bases from V and 8 bases from J; junction bases left unmatched: 10. Germline V lookup: CDR1 LGHDT, CDR2 YNNKEL (reference sequence). CDR3 in DNA: TGTGCCAGCAGCCCCGACCCCGGGACAGTCGAAAAACTGTTTTTT. Its protein is CASSPDPGTVEKLFF.

The chain recombines TRBV12-3 or TRBV12-4 with TRBJ1-2; perhaps TRBD1 as D (5 bases). This CDR3 has 14 residues. Trimming left V 6 bases short and J 5 bases short, with 16 bases between. The CDR3 nucleotides read TGTGCCAGCAGCCCCTACCGGGGCCCGTATGGCTACACCTTC. It is translated as CASSPYRGPYGYTF.

This chain connects TRBV24-1 to TRBJ2-3; D is unclear. The V gene lost 1 base and the J gene lost 0 bases, with 7 bases spanning the gap. This CDR3 comprises 15 residues. CDR1 KGHDR and CDR2 SFDVKD come from the germline V gene. This CDR3 reads CATSDFGLSTDTQYF. The CDR3 DNA sequence: TGTGCCACCAGTGATTTCGGCCTGAGCACAGATACGCAGTATTTT.

This chain connects TRBV20-1 to TRBJ1-4; D ambiguous. V lost 2 bases and J lost 6, with 13 bases in between. Germline CDR1 and CDR2: DFQATT and SNEGSKA (reference sequence). The CDR3 length is 14 residues. In nucleotides, the CDR3 is TGCAGTGCTAGAAGCCCGTGGATGGATGAAAAACTGTTTTTT. This translates into CSARSPWMDEKLFF.

The chain has TRBV9 and TRBJ2-5, with 8 bases identical to TRBD2. V shed 3 bases and J 4 bases; nucleotides not matched to a gene: 14. This CDR3 region has 17 residues. CDR1 SGDLS and CDR2 YYNGEE come from the germline V gene. As DNA, the CDR3 is TGTGCCAGCAGCGCCTCGGCCGGGGTAGCGGGGATAGAGACCCAGTACTTC. This gives the protein CASSASAGVAGIETQYF.

The chain carries TRBV7-9 and TRBJ2-3; D is unresolved. Germline loops: CDR1 SEHNR, CDR2 FQNEAQ (reference sequence). Trimming shortened V by 0 bases and J by 5 bases, and 6 bases separated the two germline ends. The length of the CDR3 is 13 residues. CDR3 sequence reads: CASSLATEDTQYF. The CDR3 DNA reads as TGTGCCAGCAGCTTAGCAACGGAAGATACGCAGTATTTT.

This clonotype appeared once. The chain carries TRBV2 and TRBJ2-7, with 7 nucleotides matching TRBD1. Germline assignment: CDR1 SNHLY and CDR2 FYNNEI. The V gene end was trimmed by 6 bases and the J gene end by 3 bases; junction bases not matched to a gene: 2. CDR3 length: 12 amino acids. The CDR3 spells CASRPGGYEQYF. The CDR3 DNA reads as TGTGCCAGCAGACCAGGGGGCTACGAGCAGTACTTC.

CDR3: CAIGSGGRGTDTQYF. The CDR3 DNA follows: TGTGCCATCGGCTCGGGGGGACGGGGCACAGATACGCAGTATTTT. The chain recombines TRBV10-3 with TRBJ2-3; 7 positions match TRBD2. The CDR3 sequence is 15 residues long. Germline CDR1 and CDR2: ENHRY and SYGVKD. The junction had 9 bases not matched to a gene; V was cut back by 8 bases and J by 1 base.

The chain is built from TRBV28 and TRBJ1-2; D is ambiguous. Per germline, CDR1 MDHEN and CDR2 SYDVKM. Trimming took off 2 bases at V and 8 bases at J, with 12 bases between the two ends. This CDR3 is built from 13 residues. The CDR3 loop is CASSLGQKEGYTF. The CDR3 bases are TGTGCCAGCAGTTTAGGTCAAAAGGAAGGCTACACCTTC.

The gene calls are TRBV18 and TRBJ2-1, with D uncertain. Germline CDR1 reads KGHSH; CDR2 reads LQKENI. The CDR3 is 17 amino acids. Deletions cut 1 base from V and 0 bases from J, with 13 bases between. For the CDR3, the DNA is TGTGCCAGCTCACCACTCGACACTTTCCTCTCCTACAATGAGCAGTTCTTC. Translated: CASSPLDTFLSYNEQFF.

A few counts support this clonotype. The rearrangement uses TRBV9 and TRBJ2-5; 7 bases are shared with TRBD2. Germline values: CDR1 SGDLS, CDR2 YYNGEE. The CDR3 runs to 13 residues. The J segment lost 0 bases and the V segment lost 5 bases, leaving 1 base of the junction unmatched. The CDR3 bases are TGTGCCAGCAGTCGGGGGGACCAAGAGACCCAGTACTTC. It encodes CASSRGDQETQYF.

The J gene is TRBJ2-3, the V gene TRBV20-1; 9 nucleotides align to TRBD1. The CDR3 runs 15 residues. The germline gives CDR1 DFQATT, CDR2 SNEGSKA (reference sequence). V lost 7 bases, J lost 6 bases, and 14 bases stayed unmatched. The CDR3, as DNA: TGCAGTGTTAGCCCGGACAGGGGCACATGGGATACGCAGTATTTT. Translated: CSVSPDRGTWDTQYF.